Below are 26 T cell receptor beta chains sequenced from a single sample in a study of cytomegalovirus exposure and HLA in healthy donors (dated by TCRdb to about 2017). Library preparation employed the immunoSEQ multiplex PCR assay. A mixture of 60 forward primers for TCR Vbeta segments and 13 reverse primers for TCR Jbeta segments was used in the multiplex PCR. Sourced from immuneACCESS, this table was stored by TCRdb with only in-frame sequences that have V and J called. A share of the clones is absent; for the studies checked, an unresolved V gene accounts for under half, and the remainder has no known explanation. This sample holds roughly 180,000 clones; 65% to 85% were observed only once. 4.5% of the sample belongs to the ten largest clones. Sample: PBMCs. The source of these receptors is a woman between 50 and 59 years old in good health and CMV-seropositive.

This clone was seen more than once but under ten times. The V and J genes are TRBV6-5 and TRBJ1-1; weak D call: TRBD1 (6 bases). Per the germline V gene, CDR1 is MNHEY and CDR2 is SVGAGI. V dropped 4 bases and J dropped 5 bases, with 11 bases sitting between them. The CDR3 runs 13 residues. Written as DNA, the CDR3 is TGTGCCAGCAGTTTCCCCCAGGGGACTGAAGCTTTCTTT. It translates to CASSFPQGTEAFF.

CDR3 region: CASSLEGRLADEQFF. For the CDR3, the DNA is TGTGCCAGCAGCTTAGAAGGGCGCCTAGCGGATGAGCAGTTCTTC. This chain joins TRBV11-3 and TRBJ2-1; 7 bases align to TRBD2. CDR1 SGHNT and CDR2 YENEEA come from the germline V gene. Losses at the gene ends were 0 bases for V and 8 bases for J; bases not matched to a gene: 7. The CDR3 is 15 residues long.

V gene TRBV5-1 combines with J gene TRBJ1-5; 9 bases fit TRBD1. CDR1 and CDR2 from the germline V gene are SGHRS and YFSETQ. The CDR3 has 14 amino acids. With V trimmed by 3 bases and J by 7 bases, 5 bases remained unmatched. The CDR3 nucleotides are TGCGCCAGCAGCTCAGGGACAGGGAACCAGCCCCAGCATTTT. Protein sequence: CASSSGTGNQPQHF. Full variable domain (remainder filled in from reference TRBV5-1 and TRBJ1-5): KAGVTQTPRYLIKTRGQQVTLSCSPISGHRSVSWYQQTPGQGLQFLFEYFSETQRNKGNFPGRFSGRQFSNSRSEMNVSTLELGDSALYLCASSSGTGNQPQHFGDGTRLSIL.

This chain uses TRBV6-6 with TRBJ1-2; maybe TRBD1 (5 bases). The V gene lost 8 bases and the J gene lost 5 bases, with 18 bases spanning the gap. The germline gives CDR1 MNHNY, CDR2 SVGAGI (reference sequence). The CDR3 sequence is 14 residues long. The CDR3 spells CASGPDSHVYGYTF. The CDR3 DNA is TGTGCCAGCGGGCCTGACAGTCATGTGTATGGCTACACCTTC.

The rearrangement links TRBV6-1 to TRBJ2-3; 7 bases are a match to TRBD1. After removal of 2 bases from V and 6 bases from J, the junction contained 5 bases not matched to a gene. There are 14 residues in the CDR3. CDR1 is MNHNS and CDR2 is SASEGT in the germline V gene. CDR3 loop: CASSERQGPDTQYF. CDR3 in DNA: TGTGCCAGCAGTGAAAGACAGGGACCTGATACGCAGTATTTT.

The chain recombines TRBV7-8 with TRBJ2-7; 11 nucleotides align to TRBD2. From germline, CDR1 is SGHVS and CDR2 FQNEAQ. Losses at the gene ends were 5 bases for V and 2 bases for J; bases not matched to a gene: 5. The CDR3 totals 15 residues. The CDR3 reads CASSPRTSGPYEQYF. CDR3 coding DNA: TGTGCCAGCAGCCCCAGGACTAGCGGGCCCTACGAGCAGTACTTC.

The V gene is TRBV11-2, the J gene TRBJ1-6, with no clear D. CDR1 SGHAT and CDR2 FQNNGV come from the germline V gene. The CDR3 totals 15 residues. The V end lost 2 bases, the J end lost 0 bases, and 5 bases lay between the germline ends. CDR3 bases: TGTGCCAGCAGCTTAATGAGCTCCTATAATTCACCCCTCCACTTT. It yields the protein CASSLMSSYNSPLHF.

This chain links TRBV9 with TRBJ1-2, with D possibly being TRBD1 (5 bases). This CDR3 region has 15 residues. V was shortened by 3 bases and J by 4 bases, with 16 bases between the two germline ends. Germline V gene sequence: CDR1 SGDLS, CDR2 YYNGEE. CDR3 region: CASSARGRDSYGYTF. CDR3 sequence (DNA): TGTGCCAGCAGCGCCCGCGGGAGGGACTCCTATGGCTACACCTTC.

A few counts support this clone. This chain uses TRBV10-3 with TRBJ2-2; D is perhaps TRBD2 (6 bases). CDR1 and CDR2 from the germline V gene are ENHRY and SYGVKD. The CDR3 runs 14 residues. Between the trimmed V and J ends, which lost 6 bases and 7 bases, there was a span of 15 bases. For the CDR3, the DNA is TGTGCCATCAGCCCCGGGGGAGCGGACGGGGAGCTGTTTTTT. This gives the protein CAISPGGADGELFF.

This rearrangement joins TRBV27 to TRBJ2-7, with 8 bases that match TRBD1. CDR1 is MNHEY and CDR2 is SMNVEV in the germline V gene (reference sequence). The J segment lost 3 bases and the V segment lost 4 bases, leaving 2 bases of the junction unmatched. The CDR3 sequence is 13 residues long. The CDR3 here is CASSWTGNYEQYF. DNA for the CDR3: TGTGCCAGCAGTTGGACAGGGAACTACGAGCAGTACTTC.

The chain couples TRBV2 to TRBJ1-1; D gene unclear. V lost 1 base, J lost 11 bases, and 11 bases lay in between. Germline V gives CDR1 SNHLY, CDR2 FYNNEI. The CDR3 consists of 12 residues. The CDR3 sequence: CASSEGRRSAFF. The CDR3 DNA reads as TGTGCCAGCAGTGAAGGCAGGCGATCGGCTTTCTTT.

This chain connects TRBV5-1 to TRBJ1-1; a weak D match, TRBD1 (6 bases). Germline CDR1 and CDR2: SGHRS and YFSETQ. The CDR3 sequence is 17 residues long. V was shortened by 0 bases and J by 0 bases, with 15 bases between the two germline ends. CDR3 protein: CASSLGQVPSMNTEAFF. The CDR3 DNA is TGCGCCAGCAGCTTGGGACAGGTCCCCTCCATGAACACTGAAGCTTTCTTT.

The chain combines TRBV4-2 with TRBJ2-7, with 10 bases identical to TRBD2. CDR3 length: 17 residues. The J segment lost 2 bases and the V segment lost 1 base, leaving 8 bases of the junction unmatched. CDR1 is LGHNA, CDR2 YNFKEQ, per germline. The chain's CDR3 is CASSQATSGMVAYEQYF. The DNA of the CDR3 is TGTGCCAGCAGCCAAGCAACTAGCGGGATGGTAGCCTACGAGCAGTACTTC.

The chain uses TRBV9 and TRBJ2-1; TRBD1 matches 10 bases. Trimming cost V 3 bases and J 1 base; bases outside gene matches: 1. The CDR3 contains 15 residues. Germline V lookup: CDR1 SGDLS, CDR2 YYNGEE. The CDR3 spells CASSEDRGSYNEQFF. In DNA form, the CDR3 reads TGTGCCAGCAGCGAGGACAGGGGGTCCTACAATGAGCAGTTCTTC.

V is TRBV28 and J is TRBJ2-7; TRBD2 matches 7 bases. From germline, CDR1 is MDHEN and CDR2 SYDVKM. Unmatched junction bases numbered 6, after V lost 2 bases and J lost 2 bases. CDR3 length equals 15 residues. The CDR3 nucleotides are TGTGCCAGCAGTTTAAGGGAGGGGATAGCCTACGAGCAGTACTTC. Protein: CASSLREGIAYEQYF.

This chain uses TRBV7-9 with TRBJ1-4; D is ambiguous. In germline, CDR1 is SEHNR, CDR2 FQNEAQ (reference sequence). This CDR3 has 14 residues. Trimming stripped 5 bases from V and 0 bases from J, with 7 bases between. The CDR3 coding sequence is TGTGCCAGCAGCCCCCCAGCAACTAATGAAAAACTGTTTTTT. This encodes CASSPPATNEKLFF.

CDR3 in DNA: TGCGCCAGCAGCCAAGATGGGCGGGGGTATAGCACAGATACGCAGTATTTT. Amino acid sequence: CASSQDGRGYSTDTQYF. The chain couples TRBV4-3 to TRBJ2-3, with TRBD2 identical over 7 bases. The length of the CDR3 is 17 residues. Germline V lookup: CDR1 LGHNA, CDR2 YSLEER. After removal of 0 bases from V and 0 bases from J, the junction contained 6 bases not matched to a gene.

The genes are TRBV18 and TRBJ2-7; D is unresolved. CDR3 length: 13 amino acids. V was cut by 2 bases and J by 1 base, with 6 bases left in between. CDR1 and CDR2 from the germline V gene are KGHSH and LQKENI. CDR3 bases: TGTGCCAGCTCACCATTCGGGTCCTACGAGCAGTACTTC. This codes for CASSPFGSYEQYF.

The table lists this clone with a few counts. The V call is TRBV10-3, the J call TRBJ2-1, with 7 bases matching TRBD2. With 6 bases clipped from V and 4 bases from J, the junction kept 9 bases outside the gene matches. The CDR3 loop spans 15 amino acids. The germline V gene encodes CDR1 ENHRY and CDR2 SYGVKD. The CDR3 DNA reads TGTGCCATCAGCCTAGGGGCGGGAGAGTACAATGAGCAGTTCTTC. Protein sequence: CAISLGAGEYNEQFF.

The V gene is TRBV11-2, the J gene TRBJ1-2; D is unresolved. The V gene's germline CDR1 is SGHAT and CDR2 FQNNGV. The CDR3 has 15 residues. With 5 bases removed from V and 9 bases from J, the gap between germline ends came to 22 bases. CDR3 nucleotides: TGTGCCAGCAGCCCTCATCATGGGGAGATTTCGCGCTACACCTTC. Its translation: CASSPHHGEISRYTF.

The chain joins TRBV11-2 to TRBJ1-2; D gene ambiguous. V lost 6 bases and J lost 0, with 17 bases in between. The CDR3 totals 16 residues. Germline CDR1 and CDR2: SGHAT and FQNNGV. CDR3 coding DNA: TGTGCCAGCAGATTGTACGGGATTCCGTCTAACTATGGCTACACCTTC. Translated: CASRLYGIPSNYGYTF.

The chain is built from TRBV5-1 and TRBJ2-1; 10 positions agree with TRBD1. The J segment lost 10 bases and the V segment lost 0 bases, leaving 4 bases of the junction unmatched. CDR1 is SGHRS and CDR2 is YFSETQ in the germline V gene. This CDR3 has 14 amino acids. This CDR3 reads CASSLGTGGKEQFF. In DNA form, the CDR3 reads TGCGCCAGCAGCTTGGGGACAGGGGGAAAGGAGCAGTTCTTC.

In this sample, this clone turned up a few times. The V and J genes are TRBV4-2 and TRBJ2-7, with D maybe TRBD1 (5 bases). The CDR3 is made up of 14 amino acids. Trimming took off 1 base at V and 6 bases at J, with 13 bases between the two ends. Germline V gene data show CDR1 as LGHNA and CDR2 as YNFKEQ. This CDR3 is CASSQAGHLAEQYF. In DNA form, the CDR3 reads TGTGCCAGCAGCCAAGCAGGACACCTCGCCGAGCAGTACTTC.

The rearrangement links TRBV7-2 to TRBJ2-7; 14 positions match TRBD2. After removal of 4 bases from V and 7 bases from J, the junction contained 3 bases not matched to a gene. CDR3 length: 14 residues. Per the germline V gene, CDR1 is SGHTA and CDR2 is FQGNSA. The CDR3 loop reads CASSWGLAGEEQYF. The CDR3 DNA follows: TGTGCCAGCAGCTGGGGACTAGCGGGAGAGGAGCAGTACTTC.

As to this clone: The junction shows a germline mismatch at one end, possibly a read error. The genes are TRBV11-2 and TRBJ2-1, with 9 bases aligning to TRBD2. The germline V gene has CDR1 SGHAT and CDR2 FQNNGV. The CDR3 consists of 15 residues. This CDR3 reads CASSIEGGGAYEQFF. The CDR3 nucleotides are TGTGCCAGCAGCATAGAGGGCGGGGGGGCCTATGAGCAGTTCTTC. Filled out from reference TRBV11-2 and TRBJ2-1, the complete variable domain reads EAGVAQSPRYKIIEKRQSVAFWCNPISGHATLYWYQQILGQGPKLLIQFQNNGVVDDSQLPKDRFSAERLKGVDSTLKIQPAKLEDSAVYLCASSIEGGGAYEQFFGPGTRLTVL.

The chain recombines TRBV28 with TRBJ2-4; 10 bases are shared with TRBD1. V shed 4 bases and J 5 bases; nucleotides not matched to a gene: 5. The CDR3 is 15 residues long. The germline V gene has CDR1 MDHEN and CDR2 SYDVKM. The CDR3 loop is CASSYIGTGENIQYF. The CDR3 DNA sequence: TGTGCCAGCAGTTACATAGGGACAGGGGAAAACATTCAGTACTTC.